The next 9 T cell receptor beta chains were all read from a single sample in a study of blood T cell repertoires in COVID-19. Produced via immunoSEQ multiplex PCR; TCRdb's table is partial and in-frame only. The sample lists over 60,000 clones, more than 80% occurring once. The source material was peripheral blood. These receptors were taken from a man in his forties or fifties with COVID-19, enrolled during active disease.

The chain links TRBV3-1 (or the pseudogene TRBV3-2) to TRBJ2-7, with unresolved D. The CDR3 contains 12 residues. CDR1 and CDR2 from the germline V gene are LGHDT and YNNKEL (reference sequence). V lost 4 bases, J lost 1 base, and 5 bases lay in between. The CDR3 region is CASSPNSYEQYF. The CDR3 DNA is TGTGCCAGCAGCCCTAATTCCTACGAGCAGTACTTC.

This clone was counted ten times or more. The CDR3 region has the DNA TGCGCCAGCAGCCAGCCCGGACGGGGGGAGGGTAGTGGCTACACCTTC. Its translation: CASSQPGRGEGSGYTF. The chain has TRBV4-1 and TRBJ1-2, with D possibly being TRBD1 (5 bases). Germline loops: CDR1 MGHRA, CDR2 YSYEKL. The CDR3 loop spans 16 amino acids. V was trimmed by 3 bases and J by 7 bases, leaving 21 bases between them.

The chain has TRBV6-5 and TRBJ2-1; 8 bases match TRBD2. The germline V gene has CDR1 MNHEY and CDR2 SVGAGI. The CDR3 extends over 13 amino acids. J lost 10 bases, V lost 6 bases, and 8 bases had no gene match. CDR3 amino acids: CASRREGGFEQFF. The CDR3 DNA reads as TGTGCCAGCAGACGGGAGGGGGGATTCGAGCAGTTCTTC.

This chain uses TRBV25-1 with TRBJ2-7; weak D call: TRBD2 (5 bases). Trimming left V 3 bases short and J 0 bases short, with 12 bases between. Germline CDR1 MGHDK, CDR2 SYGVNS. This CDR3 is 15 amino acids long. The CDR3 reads CASSETDAGSYEQYF. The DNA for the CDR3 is TGTGCCAGCAGTGAGACCGACGCGGGCTCCTACGAGCAGTACTTC.

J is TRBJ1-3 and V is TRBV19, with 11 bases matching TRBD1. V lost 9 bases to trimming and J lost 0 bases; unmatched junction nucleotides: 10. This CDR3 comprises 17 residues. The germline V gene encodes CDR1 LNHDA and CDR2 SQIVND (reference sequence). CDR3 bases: TGTGCCAGCACCGCCGGGACAGGGGGATTCTCTGGAAACACCATATATTTT. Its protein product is CASTAGTGGFSGNTIYF. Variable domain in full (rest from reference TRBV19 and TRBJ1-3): DGGITQSPKYLFRKEGQNVTLSCEQNLNHDAMYWYRQDPGQGLRLIYYSQIVNDFQKGDIAEGYSVSREKKESFPLTVTSAQKNPTAFYLCASTAGTGGFSGNTIYFGEGSWLTVV.

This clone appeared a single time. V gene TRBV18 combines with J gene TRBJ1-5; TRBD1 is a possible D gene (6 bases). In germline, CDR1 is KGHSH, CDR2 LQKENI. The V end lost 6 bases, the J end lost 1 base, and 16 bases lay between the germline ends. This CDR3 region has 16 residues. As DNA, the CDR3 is TGTGCCAGCTCCTCCGACTTTACAGGGAGCAATCAGCCCCAGCATTTT. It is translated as CASSSDFTGSNQPQHF.

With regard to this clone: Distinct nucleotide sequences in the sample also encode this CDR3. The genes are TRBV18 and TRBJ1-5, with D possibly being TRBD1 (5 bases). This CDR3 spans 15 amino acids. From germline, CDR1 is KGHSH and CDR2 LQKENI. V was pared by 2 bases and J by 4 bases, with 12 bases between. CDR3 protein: CASSPTDSRNQPQHF. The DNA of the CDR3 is TGTGCCAGCTCACCAACCGACAGTCGAAATCAGCCCCAGCATTTT.

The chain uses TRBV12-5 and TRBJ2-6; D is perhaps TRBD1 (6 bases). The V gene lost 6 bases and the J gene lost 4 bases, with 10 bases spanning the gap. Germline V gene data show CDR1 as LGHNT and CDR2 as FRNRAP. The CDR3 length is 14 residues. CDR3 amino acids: CASGQGPGANVLTF. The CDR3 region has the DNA TGTGCTAGTGGACAGGGTCCAGGGGCCAACGTCCTGACTTTC.

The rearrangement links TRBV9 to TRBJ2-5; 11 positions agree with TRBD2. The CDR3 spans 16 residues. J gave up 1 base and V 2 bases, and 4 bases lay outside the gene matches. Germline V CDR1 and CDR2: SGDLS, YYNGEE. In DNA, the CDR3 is TGTGCCAGCAGCGTCACTAGCGGGGGCCGCCAAGAGACCCAGTACTTC. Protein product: CASSVTSGGRQETQYF. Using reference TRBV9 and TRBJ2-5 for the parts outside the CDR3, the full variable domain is DSGVTQTPKHLITATGQRVTLRCSPRSGDLSVYWYQQSLDQGLQFLIQYYNGEERAKGNILERFSAQQFPDLHSELNLSSLELGDSALYFCASSVTSGGRQETQYFGPGTRLLVL.